The present TCR beta chain was sequenced within a study of CD8+ T cells in alopecia areata. This clone was seen a handful of times. Trimming stripped 5 bases from V and 4 bases from J, with 17 bases between. This CDR3 comprises 16 residues. Germline lookup yields CDR1 MDHEN and CDR2 SYDVKM. Sequencing relied on a cDNA template that was reverse transcribed from extracted RNA. Produced via immunoSEQ multiplex PCR; TCRdb's table is partial and in-frame only. The table includes 270,000 or so clones, 55% to 75% detected once. Specified treatment: oral pan-JAK inhibitor, 5-10 mg twice daily. Lesional scalp punch biopsies and peripheral blood were collected from alopecia areata patients.

The material was CD4+ T cells sorted from blood, obtained at week 24, from a patient treated with tofacitinib. The chain has TRBV28 and TRBJ1-4; D perhaps matches TRBD1 (6 bases). The receptor was derived from a human donor with alopecia areata. The CDR3 loop is CASSPDRPGGNEKLFF. Here the CDR3 DNA reads TGTGCCAGCAGTCCTGACAGGCCTGGGGGTAATGAAAAACTGTTTTTT. The full variable domain, its missing parts supplied by reference TRBV28 and TRBJ1-4, is DVKVTQSSRYLVKRTGEKVFLECVQDMDHENMFWYRQDPGLGLRLIYFSYDVKMKEKGDIPEGYSVSREKKERFSLILESASTNQTSMYLCASSPDRPGGNEKLFFGSGTQLSVL.